Below, 9 T cell receptor beta chains from the same sample are listed, as sequenced in a study of T-cell memory formation after mild COVID-19. TCRdb ran MiXCR on the 5' RACE reads and lists one entry per CDR3 protein. The table lists 180,000 or so distinct CDR3 sequences, around a tenth of them singletons. Material: PBMCs or a T cell subset sorted from them (not recorded which). Receptors originate from a man between 18 and 35 years old who had mild COVID-19 (a few samples of this study predate the infection). Cell type and time point are not known.

This clonotype was observed many times. The chain couples TRBV5-1 to TRBJ1-1, with D unclear. Germline V lookup: CDR1 SGHRS, CDR2 YFSETQ. V dropped 0 bases and J dropped 5 bases, with 11 bases sitting between them. CDR3 length: 14 amino acids. The CDR3: CASSLAPGGTEAFF. In DNA form, the CDR3 reads TGCGCCAGCAGCTTGGCCCCAGGCGGGACTGAAGCTTTCTTT.

V and J are TRBV20-1 and TRBJ1-5; D is unresolved. V lost 2 bases and J lost 2, with 7 bases in between. CDR1 is DFQATT, CDR2 SNEGSKA, per germline (reference sequence). The CDR3 covers 13 residues. The CDR3: CSARRAGNQPQHF. Written as DNA, the CDR3 is TGCAGTGCTAGAAGGGCGGGCAATCAGCCCCAGCATTTT.

The chain joins TRBV7-9 to TRBJ2-2; D gene unclear. Per the germline V gene, CDR1 is SEHNR and CDR2 is FQNEAQ (reference sequence). The CDR3 loop spans 13 amino acids. V lost 2 bases and J 5 bases, leaving 6 bases between the germline ends. CDR3 sequence: CASSLRMTGELFF. CDR3 DNA: TGTGCCAGCAGCTTAAGGATGACCGGGGAGCTGTTTTTT.

This clonotype was counted between two and nine times. The V call is TRBV5-1, the J call TRBJ2-2, with no clear D. Germline V gene data show CDR1 as SGHRS and CDR2 as YFSETQ. Trimming removed 0 bases from V and 4 bases from J, with 7 bases in between. The CDR3 is made up of 14 amino acids. The CDR3 loop reads CASSLESGTGELFF. CDR3 sequence (DNA): TGCGCCAGCAGCTTGGAGTCGGGCACCGGGGAGCTGTTTTTT. Complete variable domain (other parts from reference TRBV5-1 and TRBJ2-2): KAGVTQTPRYLIKTRGQQVTLSCSPISGHRSVSWYQQTPGQGLQFLFEYFSETQRNKGNFPGRFSGRQFSNSRSEMNVSTLELGDSALYLCASSLESGTGELFFGEGSRLTVL.

This chain joins TRBV12-3 or TRBV12-4 and TRBJ2-2; TRBD2 aligns across 7 bases. The trim removed 6 bases at V and 8 bases at J, leaving 12 bases unmatched. The CDR3 is 15 residues long. CDR3 bases: TGTGCCAGCAGACCTCGGGAGGCCAGCCCGGGGGAGCTGTTTTTT. Protein: CASRPREASPGELFF.

On this clonotype: A much larger clone sits a single nucleotide away, making a read error possible. This rearrangement joins TRBV4-1 to TRBJ2-7, with TRBD1 identical over 9 bases. J was trimmed by 6 bases and V by 2 bases; bases with no gene match: 8. The germline V gene has CDR1 MGHRA and CDR2 YSYEKL. The CDR3 has 15 residues. This CDR3 is CASSQHGTGNAEQYF. In nucleotides, the CDR3 is TGCGCCAGCAGCCAACACGGGACAGGGAACGCCGAGCAGTACTTC.

This clonotype was counted many times. J is TRBJ2-1 and V is TRBV4-1, with TRBD2 matching 9 bases. Germline-derived CDR1 and CDR2 are MGHRA and YSYEKL. The CDR3 is 15 residues long. J gave up 0 bases and V 6 bases, and 3 bases lay outside the gene matches. CDR3 sequence: CASSLAGTSYNEQFF. As DNA, the CDR3 is TGCGCCAGCAGTCTAGCGGGGACCTCCTACAATGAGCAGTTCTTC.

This clonotype was seen many times. The chain employs TRBV20-1 and TRBJ2-1; D is tentatively TRBD1 or TRBD2 (6 bases each). This CDR3 is built from 14 residues. V lost 4 bases and J lost 9, with 19 bases in between. Per the germline V gene, CDR1 is DFQATT and CDR2 is SNEGSKA (reference sequence). CDR3 DNA sequence: TGCAGTGCTACCCCTGCGAAGGGGGGCATTGAGCAGTTCTTC. Protein: CSATPAKGGIEQFF.

This clonotype was seen only a few times. The V gene is TRBV3-1, the J gene TRBJ2-1; D is unresolved. CDR3 length equals 14 residues. Looked up from germline, CDR1 is LGHDT and CDR2 is YNNKEL (reference sequence). Trimming took 0 bases from V and 5 from J, leaving 8 bases between them. The CDR3 bases are TGTGCCAGCAGCCAAGATTTTTGGGACAATGAGCAGTTCTTC. This encodes CASSQDFWDNEQFF.